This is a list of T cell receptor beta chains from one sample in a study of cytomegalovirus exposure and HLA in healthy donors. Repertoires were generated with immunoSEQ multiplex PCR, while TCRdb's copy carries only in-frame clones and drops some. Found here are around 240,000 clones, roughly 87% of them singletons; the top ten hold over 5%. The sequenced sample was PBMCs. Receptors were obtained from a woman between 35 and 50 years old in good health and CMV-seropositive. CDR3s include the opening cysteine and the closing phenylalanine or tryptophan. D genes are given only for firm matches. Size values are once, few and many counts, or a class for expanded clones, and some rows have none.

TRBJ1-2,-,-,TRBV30,TGTGCCTGGAGTGTACAAATGGCGGGATCCGGCTACACCTTC,CAWSVQMAGSGYTF
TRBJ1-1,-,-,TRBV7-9,TGTGCCAGCAGCCTCACGCCAGGGAACACTGAAGCTTTCTTT,CASSLTPGNTEAFF
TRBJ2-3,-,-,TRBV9,TGTGCCAGCGCCCTTTTCGACGGGGAGGGGGGAGATACGCAGTATTTT,CASALFDGEGGDTQYF
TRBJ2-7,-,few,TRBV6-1,TGTGCCAGCAGTGAAGGTTCCAGTTTTGCTGTCTACGAGCAGTACTTC,CASSEGSSFAVYEQYF
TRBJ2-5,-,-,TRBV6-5,TGTGCCAGCAGTCAACAGGGTCGAGAGACCCAGTACTTC,CASSQQGRETQYF
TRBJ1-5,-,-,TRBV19,TGTGCCAGTAGTATAGATCGTGAGGTCCAGCCCCAGCATTTT,CASSIDREVQPQHF
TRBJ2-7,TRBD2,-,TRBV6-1,TGTGCCAGCAGTGTCTGGACTAGCGGGGAGCAGTACTTC,CASSVWTSGEQYF
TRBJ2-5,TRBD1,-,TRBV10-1,TGCGCCAGCAGTGAGGGGACAGGGGGCAAAGAGACCCAGTACTTC,CASSEGTGGKETQYF
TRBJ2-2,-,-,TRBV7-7,TGTGCTAGCAGCCAAATGGGGGCGGACACCGGGGAGCTGTTTTTT,CASSQMGADTGELFF
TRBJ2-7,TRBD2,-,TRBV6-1,TGTGCCAGCAGTGTCTGGACTAGCGGGAGCTACGAGCAGTACTTC,CASSVWTSGSYEQYF